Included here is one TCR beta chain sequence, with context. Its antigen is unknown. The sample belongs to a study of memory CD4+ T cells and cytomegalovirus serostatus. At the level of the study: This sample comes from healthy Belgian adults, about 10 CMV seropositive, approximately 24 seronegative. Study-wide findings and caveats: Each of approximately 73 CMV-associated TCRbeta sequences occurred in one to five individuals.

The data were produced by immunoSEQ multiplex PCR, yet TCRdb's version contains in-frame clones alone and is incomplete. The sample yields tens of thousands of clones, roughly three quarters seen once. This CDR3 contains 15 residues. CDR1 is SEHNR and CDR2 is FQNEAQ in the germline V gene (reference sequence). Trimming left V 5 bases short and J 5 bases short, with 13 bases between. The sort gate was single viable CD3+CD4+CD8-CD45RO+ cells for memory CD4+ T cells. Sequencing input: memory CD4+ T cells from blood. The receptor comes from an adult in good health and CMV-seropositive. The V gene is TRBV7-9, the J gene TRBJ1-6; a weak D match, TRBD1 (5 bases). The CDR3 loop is CASSAGTGNNSPLHF. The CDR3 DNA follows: TGTGCCAGCAGCGCGGGGACGGGCAATAATTCACCCCTCCACTTT.